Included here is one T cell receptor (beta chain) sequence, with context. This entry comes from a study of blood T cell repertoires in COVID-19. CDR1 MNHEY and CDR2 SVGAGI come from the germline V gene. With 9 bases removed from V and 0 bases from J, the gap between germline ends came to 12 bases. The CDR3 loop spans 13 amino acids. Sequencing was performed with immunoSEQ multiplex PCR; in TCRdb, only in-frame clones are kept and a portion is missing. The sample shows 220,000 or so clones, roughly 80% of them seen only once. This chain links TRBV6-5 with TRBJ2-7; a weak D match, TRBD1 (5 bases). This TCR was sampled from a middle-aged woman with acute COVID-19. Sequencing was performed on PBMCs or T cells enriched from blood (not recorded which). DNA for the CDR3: TGTGCCAGTCAAACAGGAGCCTCCTACGAGCAGTACTTC. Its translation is CASQTGASYEQYF.